Listed below are T cell receptor beta chains from one sample, sequenced in a study of T cells in Graves' hyperthyroidism and ophthalmopathy. TCRdb processed the multiplex PCR reads anew with MiXCR; each CDR3 protein has one entry. The sample holds about 400,000 distinct CDR3 sequences, about 13% seen once. The sequencing sample was made of blood. The source of these receptors is a woman between 18 and 30 years old with Graves' hyperthyroidism. The CDR3 runs from the conserved cysteine through the conserved F or W. The D gene is left open where the match is weak. Part of the rows lack a size; the others show once, few, many or a class for expanded clones.

d_gene,abundance,len,j_gene,v_gene,CDR3aa,CDR3nt
.,.,15,TRBJ2-1,TRBV3-1,CASSQGKGARNEQFF,TGTGCCAGCAGCCAAGGAAAGGGAGCGCGGAATGAGCAGTTCTTC
TRBD2,.,19,TRBJ2-3,TRBV2,CASTSGTSGSEGGTDTQYF,TGTGCCAGCACTAGCGGGACTAGCGGGAGTGAGGGGGGCACAGATACGCAGTATTTT
TRBD1,many,15,TRBJ2-1,TRBV20-1,CSARTGQGSYNEQFF,TGCAGTGCTAGGACTGGACAGGGATCCTACAATGAGCAGTTCTTC
.,many,13,TRBJ1-1,TRBV14,CASSRNRNTEAFF,TGTGCCAGCAGCCGCAACAGGAACACTGAAGCTTTCTTT
.,.,13,TRBJ1-2,TRBV7-9,CASSKVTNYGYTF,TGTGCCAGCAGCAAAGTTACAAACTATGGCTACACCTTC
.,many,17,TRBJ2-1,TRBV3-1,CASSQNPSGAAYNEQFF,TGTGCCAGCAGCCAAAACCCCTCGGGAGCGGCCTACAATGAGCAGTTCTTC
.,many,11,TRBJ1-1,TRBV12-3/TRBV12-4,CASSADGEAFF,TGTGCCAGCAGTGCGGACGGTGAAGCTTTCTTT
TRBD1,many,15,TRBJ1-5,TRBV10-3,CAIRPGQGANQPQHF,TGTGCCATCAGGCCGGGACAGGGGGCGAATCAGCCCCAGCATTTT
.,many,13,TRBJ2-7,TRBV11-2,CASSASVGYEQYF,TGTGCCAGCAGCGCATCCGTGGGGTACGAGCAGTACTTC
.,many,13,TRBJ1-1,TRBV11-3,CASSLLSGTEAFF,TGTGCCAGCAGCTTACTTTCTGGGACTGAAGCTTTCTTT
.,many,17,TRBJ2-7,TRBV4-1,CASSHEILAKNVREQYF,TGCGCCAGCAGCCATGAAATACTAGCCAAAAACGTGAGGGAGCAGTACTTC
.,many,14,TRBJ1-1,TRBV13,CASSWGRTNTEAFF,TGTGCCAGCAGCTGGGGACGGACGAACACTGAAGCTTTCTTT
.,many,16,TRBJ1-2,TRBV3-1,CASSQGTRQGIYGYTF,TGTGCCAGCAGCCAAGGTACGCGGCAGGGCATCTATGGCTACACCTTC
TRBD1,many,15,TRBJ2-7,TRBV28,CASSPPGQGTYEQYF,TGTGCCAGCAGTCCTCCGGGACAGGGGACCTACGAGCAGTACTTC
TRBD2,many,11,TRBJ2-5,TRBV20-1,CSASLGTSQYF,TGCAGTGCTAGTTTAGGGACTAGTCAGTACTTC
.,many,11,TRBJ2-7,TRBV27,CASDMKGEQYF,TGTGCCAGCGATATGAAGGGCGAGCAGTACTTC
.,many,14,TRBJ1-1,TRBV6-1,CASSEGTLGTEAFF,TGTGCCAGCAGTGAGGGCACCCTCGGGACTGAAGCTTTCTTT
.,few,17,TRBJ2-1,TRBV6-1,CASTNCYRYAVYNEQFF,TGTGCCAGCACCAATTGCTACAGGTATGCGGTCTACAATGAGCAGTTCTTC
TRBD1,many,13,TRBJ1-1,TRBV12-3/TRBV12-4,CASSLTGQGESFF,TGTGCCAGCAGTTTAACGGGACAGGGTGAATCTTTCTTT
TRBD2,many,15,TRBJ2-3,TRBV3-1,CASSQAGLAIDTQYF,TGTGCCAGCAGCCAAGCAGGACTAGCAATAGATACGCAGTATTTT
TRBD1,many,13,TRBJ1-1,TRBV7-2,CASSSDRDQGAFF,TGTGCCAGCAGCTCGGACAGGGATCAGGGAGCTTTCTTT
.,many,14,TRBJ2-3,TRBV5-1,CASSSPGSEDTQYF,TGCGCCAGCAGTTCTCCTGGGTCGGAAGATACGCAGTATTTT
.,few,15,TRBJ1-6,TRBV6-1,CASSAKDSSYSPLHF,TGTGCCAGCAGTGCCAAAGACAGCTCGTATTCACCCCTCCACTTT
.,many,15,TRBJ2-1,TRBV3-2,CASSAASGRVSEQFF,TGTGCCAGCAGCGCTGCTAGCGGGAGGGTAAGTGAGCAGTTCTTC
TRBD2,many,15,TRBJ2-1,TRBV27,CASSSGTSGSNEQFF,TGTGCCAGCAGCTCAGGGACTAGCGGGAGCAATGAGCAGTTCTTC
.,many,13,TRBJ1-5,TRBV28,CASTFRSNQPQHF,TGTGCCAGCACCTTCCGCAGCAATCAGCCCCAGCATTTT
TRBD1,.,14,TRBJ1-1,TRBV13,CASSPRQGVSEAFF,TGTGCCAGCAGCCCCAGACAGGGAGTCTCTGAAGCTTTCTTT
.,many,12,TRBJ2-2,TRBV28,CASSIFTGELFF,TGTGCCAGCAGTATTTTCACCGGGGAGCTGTTTTTT
TRBD1,many,16,TRBJ2-1,TRBV28,CASSTRQGAGHNEQFF,TGTGCCAGCAGTACCCGACAGGGGGCGGGCCACAATGAGCAGTTCTTC
.,.,15,TRBJ2-7,TRBV19,CASSHDPSPMWEQYF,TGTGCCAGTAGTCACGACCCCTCTCCTATGTGGGAGCAGTACTTC
.,.,16,TRBJ1-3,TRBV28,CASNLFPSSSGNTIYF,TGTGCCAGCAACCTCTTTCCTTCGAGCTCTGGAAACACCATATATTTT
TRBD1,many,16,TRBJ1-5,TRBV6-2/TRBV6-3,CASSYSFPQGNQPQHF,TGTGCCAGCAGTTACTCATTTCCACAGGGGAATCAGCCCCAGCATTTT
.,.,13,TRBJ1-4,TRBV5-1,CASSRDTNEKLFF,TGCGCCAGCAGCCGGGACACTAATGAAAAACTGTTTTTT
TRBD2,many,13,TRBJ2-1,TRBV12-3/TRBV12-4,CASSPGRGDEQFF,TGTGCCAGCAGCCCGGGGCGGGGGGATGAGCAGTTCTTC
TRBD1,few,16,TRBJ2-7,TRBV11-3,CASSLYPGQYNGEQYF,TGTGCCAGCAGCTTATACCCGGGACAGTATAATGGCGAGCAGTACTTC
TRBD2,.,12,TRBJ2-7,TRBV11-2,CASTPGGPGQYF,TGTGCCAGCACCCCGGGAGGGCCAGGGCAGTACTTC
TRBD2,many,18,TRBJ2-1,TRBV6-2/TRBV6-3,CASSFPIAGLTQYNEQFF,TGTGCCAGCAGTTTCCCGATAGCGGGACTAACACAATACAATGAGCAGTTCTTC
TRBD1,.,17,TRBJ1-5,TRBV7-2,CASSLARDRTSNQPQHF,TGTGCCAGCAGCTTAGCCCGGGACAGAACTAGCAATCAGCCCCAGCATTTT
.,many,13,TRBJ1-1,TRBV6-6,CASSYRVATEAFF,TGTGCCAGCAGTTACAGGGTGGCCACTGAAGCTTTCTTT
.,few,13,TRBJ1-6,TRBV7-9,CASSFPGDSPLHF,TGTGCCAGCAGCTTCCCAGGGGATTCACCCCTCCACTTT
TRBD1,few,13,TRBJ2-2,TRBV9,CASNRDRVGELFF,TGTGCCAGCAACCGGGACAGGGTAGGGGAGCTGTTTTTT
.,many,14,TRBJ1-1,TRBV12-3/TRBV12-4,CASSFQLLNTEAFF,TGTGCCAGCAGTTTCCAGCTCTTGAACACTGAAGCTTTCTTT